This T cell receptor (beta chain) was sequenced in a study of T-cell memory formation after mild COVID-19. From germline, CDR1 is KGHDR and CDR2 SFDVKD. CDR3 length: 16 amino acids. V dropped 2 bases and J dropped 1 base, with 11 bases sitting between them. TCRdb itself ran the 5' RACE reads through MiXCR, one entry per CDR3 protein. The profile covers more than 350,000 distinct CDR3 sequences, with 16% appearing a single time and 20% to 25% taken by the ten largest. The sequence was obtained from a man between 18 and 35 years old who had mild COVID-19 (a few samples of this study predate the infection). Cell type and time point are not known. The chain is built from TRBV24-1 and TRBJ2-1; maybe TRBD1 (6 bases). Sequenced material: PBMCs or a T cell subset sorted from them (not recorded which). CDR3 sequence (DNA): TGTGCCACCAGTGATTCAGGGGTGCGTTCCTACAATGAGCAGTTCTTC. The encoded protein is CATSDSGVRSYNEQFF.